This T cell receptor (beta chain) is from a study of blood T cell repertoires in COVID-19. Whole-study context: The United States, Italy and Spain were the sources of the acute and convalescent COVID-19 samples. From T cells, B-cell-depleted T cells, or PBMCs came the material, which was cDNA or gDNA.

Authors' data handling: Reference gene primer amplification gave estimated nucleated cell counts. Repertoires were generated with immunoSEQ multiplex PCR, while TCRdb's copy carries only in-frame clones and drops some. V, J and clone size are those of that table, while D and trimming were read from the DNA. This sample has 210,000 or so clones, with 86% found just once. Sequenced input: peripheral blood. The receptor was derived from a woman aged 50 to 60 with acute or convalescent COVID-19.

The CDR3 DNA reads as TGTGCCAGTAGTATCCCTGGGAGGGATCAGCCCCAGCATTTT. This gives the protein CASSIPGRDQPQHF. The chain recombines TRBV19 with TRBJ1-5; D call uncertain. CDR3 length equals 14 residues. The V gene lost 3 bases and the J gene lost 5 bases, with 11 bases spanning the gap. CDR1 is LNHDA and CDR2 is SQIVND in the germline V gene (reference sequence).